These 9 T cell receptor beta chains were all obtained from the same sample, sequenced in a study of Tregs in tolerant kidney transplant recipients. Only in-frame clones appear in the TCRdb table, and some are missing; sequencing was by immunoSEQ multiplex PCR. The repertoire table contains more than 6,000 clones. Recipients received nonmyeloablative bone marrow transplants from related graft donors, with transient mixed chimerism. The sample consisted of CD4+ T cells from blood (PBMCs), taken 6 months after the transplant. Every receptor here comes from a human patient who received a combined kidney and bone marrow transplant. Some T cells may be graft donor cells.

For this clone: The read is 3 residues too short to cover the CDR3 end, so that end is filled in from the germline J gene. V gene TRBV20-1 combines with J gene TRBJ2-7, with 10 bases fitting TRBD2. The CDR3 spans 14 residues. The V gene's germline CDR1 is DFQATT and CDR2 SNEGSKA (reference sequence). The V segment lost 6 bases and the J segment 2 bases; nucleotides outside the gene matches: 7. This CDR3 is CSASGTSEAYEQYF. The DNA read from the CDR3 is TGCAGTGCCTCCGGGACTAGCGAGGCCTACGAG.

This clone ranks as medium-sized in terms of frequency. The CDR3 end is not reached by the read, which stops 3 residues before it; the germline J gene fills it in. V and J are TRBV5-1 and TRBJ2-3; TRBD2 aligns across 7 bases. Germline values: CDR1 SGHRS, CDR2 YFSETQ. This CDR3 spans 15 amino acids. The V segment lost 2 bases and the J segment 1 base; nucleotides outside the gene matches: 4. The part of the CDR3 DNA that was read is TGCGCCAGCAGCTTAACTAGCGTAGGCACAGATACG. Amino acid sequence: CASSLTSVGTDT. The CDR3, in full, reads CASSLTSVGTDTQYF. Full variable domain (outside the CDR3, taken from reference TRBV5-1 and TRBJ2-3): KAGVTQTPRYLIKTRGQQVTLSCSPISGHRSVSWYQQTPGQGLQFLFEYFSETQRNKGNFPGRFSGRQFSNSRSEMNVSTLELGDSALYLCASSLTSVGTDTQYFGPGTRLTVL.

Worth noting for this clone: The sequenced fragment ends 3 residues before the CDR3 boundary, so the rest is inferred from the germline J gene. The rearrangement links TRBV28 to TRBJ2-2, with D perhaps matching TRBD2 (6 bases). V lost 3 bases and J 1 base, leaving 9 bases between the germline ends. There are 15 residues in the CDR3. CDR1 MDHEN and CDR2 SYDVKM come from the germline V gene. The sequenced CDR3 bases are TGTGCCAGCAGTTTGACTAGTCTGAACACCGGGGAG. It codes for CASSLTSLNTGE. The complete CDR3 protein is CASSLTSLNTGELFF.

Concerning this clone itself: Read sequence stops 3 residues before the CDR3 end, and the germline J gene provides the missing end. This chain connects TRBV9 to TRBJ1-3, with D perhaps TRBD1 (5 bases). Trimming removed 3 bases at V and 4 bases at J, with 8 bases between. Germline lookup yields CDR1 SGDLS and CDR2 YYNGEE. The CDR3 consists of 13 residues. The part of the CDR3 DNA that was read is TGTGCCAGCAGCGCAGGGTCGGGAAACACC. This sequence encodes CASSAGSGNT. The whole CDR3 region reads CASSAGSGNTIYF.

As for this clone: The missing CDR3 end, 3 residues past where the read stops, is filled in from the germline J gene. The chain is built from TRBV28 and TRBJ1-3; TRBD1 might be the D (5 bases). V was shortened by 7 bases and J by 2 bases, with 12 bases between the two germline ends. In germline, CDR1 is MDHEN, CDR2 SYDVKM. The CDR3 consists of 14 residues. The CDR3 spells CASITGGAGNTIYF. CDR3 DNA, as far as it was read: TGTGCCAGCATTACGGGGGGGGCTGGAAACACC.

This clone counts as medium-sized by frequency. The part of the CDR3 DNA that was read is TGCAGTGCTCGTTACAGGGTGGGAACCGGGGAG. Amino acid sequence: CSARYRVGTGE. From start to end, the CDR3 is CSARYRVGTGELFF. This chain links TRBV20-1 with TRBJ2-2; D may be TRBD1 (6 bases). The read gets to within 3 residues of the CDR3 end, and the germline J gene fills in the rest. This CDR3 is built from 14 residues. Germline CDR1 reads DFQATT; CDR2 reads SNEGSKA (reference sequence). The ends were cut back, 5 bases at V and 5 bases at J, with 15 bases in the middle.

This clone is called medium-sized based on its frequency. The read falls 3 residues short of the CDR3 end, and the missing part is taken from the germline J gene. The chain employs TRBV20-1 and TRBJ2-1, with 8 nucleotides matching TRBD2. The CDR3 sequence is 14 residues long. V was clipped by 5 bases and J by 4 bases; unmatched bases: 7. Looked up from germline, CDR1 is DFQATT and CDR2 is SNEGSKA (reference sequence). The covered CDR3 bases are TGCAGTGCTGGACGGGGGGGGAGTTACAATGAG. This codes for CSAGRGGSYNE. The full CDR3 protein reads CSAGRGGSYNEQFF.

A word on this clone: The read gets to within 3 residues of the CDR3 end, and the germline J gene fills in the rest. The chain recombines TRBV2 with TRBJ1-1, with D maybe TRBD1 (5 bases). Deletions cut 2 bases from V and 1 base from J, with 5 bases between. The germline V gene encodes CDR1 SNHLY and CDR2 FYNNEI. The CDR3 consists of 13 residues. The CDR3 DNA, read in part, is TGTGCCAGCAGTGAACAGGGGAACACTGAA. The encoded protein is CASSEQGNTE. The entire CDR3 reads CASSEQGNTEAFF.

Remarks on this clone: With the read ending 3 residues before the CDR3 end, the germline J gene is used to fill in that end. This rearrangement joins TRBV7-9 to TRBJ2-5; perhaps TRBD1 as D (5 bases). CDR1 SEHNR and CDR2 FQNEAQ come from the germline V gene (reference sequence). The germline V and J ends were trimmed by 3 bases and 4 bases, with 9 bases remaining between them. The CDR3 has 13 amino acids. This CDR3 is CASSFSRGETQYF. The DNA read from the CDR3 is TGTGCCAGCAGCTTCTCTAGGGGAGAGACC.